A single sample is the source of the 8 T cell receptor beta chains below, sequenced in a study of patients and donors after allogeneic stem cell transplantation. TCRdb reprocessed the RT-PCR reads via MiXCR and lists one record per CDR3 protein. The table lists 190,000 or so distinct CDR3 sequences, less than 45% of them singletons, with 33% in the top ten. Sequencing used blood, either unsorted or a sorted T cell fraction (not recorded which). The receptor set was obtained from a human donor who was either an allogeneic HSCT recipient or a stem cell or donor lymphocyte infusion donor (not recorded which). It is not recorded whose cells these are; they may come from a transplant donor.

This clonotype was seen more than once but under ten times. The chain employs TRBV6-2 or TRBV6-3 and TRBJ1-2; D is uncertain. This CDR3 contains 15 residues. The V and J ends lost 3 bases and 6 bases respectively, with 17 bases between them. CDR1 is MNHEY and CDR2 is SVGEGT in the germline V gene. CDR3 coding DNA: TGTGCCAGCAGTTATTATAGGTCGAAGACTGATGGCTACACCTTC. It is translated as CASSYYRSKTDGYTF.

The CDR3, as DNA: TGTGCCAGCCGGCTGACAGGGAACACTGAAGCTTTCTTT. Its translation: CASRLTGNTEAFF. The V gene is TRBV6-1, the J gene TRBJ1-1, with a possible D match to TRBD1 (6 bases). Germline loops: CDR1 MNHNS, CDR2 SASEGT. This CDR3 region has 13 residues. Trimming shortened V by 8 bases and J by 1 base, and 11 bases separated the two germline ends.

The chain is built from TRBV5-1 and TRBJ2-3, with 7 bases fitting TRBD1. Looked up from germline, CDR1 is SGHRS and CDR2 is YFSETQ. V shed 1 base and J 0 bases; nucleotides not matched to a gene: 5. The CDR3 is 16 residues long. This chain's CDR3 is CASSLRQGPSTDTQYF. CDR3 in DNA: TGCGCCAGCAGCTTGCGACAGGGACCCAGCACAGATACGCAGTATTTT.

The sample holds a few counts of this clonotype. V gene TRBV7-9 combines with J gene TRBJ1-4, with D tentatively TRBD1 (6 bases). CDR3 size: 16 residues. The germline V and J ends were trimmed by 5 bases and 0 bases, with 13 bases remaining between them. Germline lookup yields CDR1 SEHNR and CDR2 FQNEAQ (reference sequence). The CDR3 sequence is CASSHGGQPTNEKLFF. As DNA, the CDR3 is TGTGCCAGCAGCCATGGGGGACAACCAACTAATGAAAAACTGTTTTTT. Full variable domain (remainder filled in from reference TRBV7-9 and TRBJ1-4): DTGVSQNPRHKITKRGQNVTFRCDPISEHNRLYWYRQTLGQGPEFLTYFQNEAQLEKSRLLSDRFSAERPKGSFSTLEIQRTEQGDSAMYLCASSHGGQPTNEKLFFGSGTQLSVL.

This clonotype was observed a handful of times. This chain uses TRBV9 with TRBJ1-1; 9 nucleotides match TRBD1. The CDR3 sequence is 16 residues long. J gave up 1 base and V 4 bases, and 8 bases lay outside the gene matches. Germline V gene lookup returns CDR1 SGDLS and CDR2 YYNGEE. CDR3 region: CASSRGQGKGNTEAFF. As DNA, the CDR3 is TGTGCCAGCAGCAGGGGACAGGGAAAGGGGAACACTGAAGCTTTCTTT.

In nucleotides, the CDR3 is TGTGCCAGCAGTTTAGATGGGACTAAACCCTACAATGAGCAGTTCTTC. Translation gives CASSLDGTKPYNEQFF. The rearrangement uses TRBV12-3 or TRBV12-4 and TRBJ2-1, with TRBD2 matching 7 bases. The V gene end was trimmed by 1 base and the J gene end by 2 bases; junction bases not matched to a gene: 5. The CDR3 is made up of 16 amino acids.

V gene TRBV4-2 combines with J gene TRBJ2-6; the D is unclear. Trimming left V 5 bases short and J 0 bases short, with 11 bases between. Germline V lookup: CDR1 LGHNA, CDR2 YNFKEQ. This CDR3 is built from 16 residues. The CDR3 DNA is TGTGCCAGCAGCTTGGAAGGTGTCTCTGGGGCCAACGTCCTGACTTTC. It specifies CASSLEGVSGANVLTF.

This clonotype occurred a few times. The chain uses TRBV2 and TRBJ2-7; 10 bases are a match to TRBD1. V was clipped by 9 bases and J by 0 bases; unmatched bases: 8. The length of the CDR3 is 15 residues. From germline, CDR1 is SNHLY and CDR2 FYNNEI. This CDR3 reads CARITWTGGSYEQYF. CDR3 nucleotide sequence: TGTGCCAGGATAACTTGGACAGGGGGCTCCTACGAGCAGTACTTC.